These 7 T cell receptor beta chains share one sample of origin, sequenced in a study of cytomegalovirus exposure and HLA in healthy donors. PCR used 60 Vbeta primers and 13 Jbeta primers. Assay used: immunoSEQ multiplex PCR; TCRdb lists only in-frame clones, some missing. The sample consists of about 150,000 clones, 80% to 85% of them appearing once. What was sequenced was PBMCs. The receptors were sampled from a male donor in good health and CMV-seronegative.

The chain uses TRBV4-2 and TRBJ2-7, with 9 bases fitting TRBD1. Trimming removed 6 bases from V and 6 bases from J; junction bases left unmatched: 12. This CDR3 is 15 amino acids long. The germline V gene encodes CDR1 LGHNA and CDR2 YNFKEQ. The CDR3 nucleotides are TGTGCCAGCAGTCTGGACAGGGGTGGTAACCTCGAGCAGTACTTC. It codes for CASSLDRGGNLEQYF.

V usage is TRBV6-1 and J usage is TRBJ1-1, with TRBD1 matching 7 bases. Trimming cost V 2 bases and J 2 bases; bases outside gene matches: 5. The CDR3 extends over 15 amino acids. Germline values: CDR1 MNHNS, CDR2 SASEGT. The CDR3 sequence: CASSESRTGNTEAFF. As DNA, the CDR3 is TGTGCCAGCAGTGAATCGAGGACAGGAAACACTGAAGCTTTCTTT.

The chain links TRBV2 to TRBJ2-5, with TRBD2 matching over 9 bases. TRBJ2-7 matches the DNA end more closely, so the J call is doubtful. The CDR3 length is 13 residues. Germline CDR1 and CDR2: SNHLY and FYNNEI. In nucleotides, the CDR3 is TGTGCCAGCAGAGGGACTAGCACCTACGAGCAGTACTTC. Residues: CASRGTSTYEQYF.

The rearrangement uses TRBV9 and TRBJ2-1; TRBD2 agrees at 9 bases. The V segment lost 4 bases and the J segment 3 bases; nucleotides outside the gene matches: 8. Germline-derived CDR1 and CDR2 are SGDLS and YYNGEE. This CDR3 region has 16 residues. CDR3 sequence (DNA): TGTGCCAGCAGCTCCAGCGGGGGGAGCCTCTACAATGAGCAGTTCTTC. Its protein is CASSSSGGSLYNEQFF.

This rearrangement joins TRBV5-1 to TRBJ1-3; D unresolved. CDR3 length equals 16 residues. Germline CDR1 reads SGHRS; CDR2 reads YFSETQ. The V and J ends lost 0 bases and 2 bases respectively, with 12 bases between them. CDR3 DNA sequence: TGCGCCAGCAGCTTGGCGTCAGGTCTCACTGGAAACACCATATATTTT. Protein sequence: CASSLASGLTGNTIYF.

CDR3 sequence (DNA): TGTGCCAGCAGTGAGGTAGCGGGGTCCTACAATGAGCAGTTCTTC. As protein: CASSEVAGSYNEQFF. V and J are TRBV6-4 and TRBJ2-1; 8 bases line up with TRBD2. Germline values: CDR1 MRHNA, CDR2 SNTAGT. V lost 3 bases, J lost 1 base, and 2 bases stayed unmatched. This CDR3 contains 15 residues.

This CDR3 is CASSPTGQGAWEQYF. Written as DNA, the CDR3 is TGTGCCAGCAGCCCTACTGGACAGGGGGCTTGGGAGCAGTACTTC. The V call is TRBV9, the J call TRBJ2-7; TRBD1 matches at 11 bases. This CDR3 contains 15 residues. Trimming took 4 bases from V and 7 from J; bases not matched to a gene: 10. Germline loops: CDR1 SGDLS, CDR2 YYNGEE.